Each of the 21 T cell receptor beta chains below was sequenced from the same sample in a study of CD8+CD57+ T cells in acquired aplastic anemia. According to the study, genomic DNA was the template for TCR beta VDJ and CDR3 profiling. Each CDR3 protein gets one entry after TCRdb re-called the reads with MiXCR. The repertoire holds about 220,000 distinct CDR3 sequences, with 34% as singletons. The sample taken for sequencing was sorted CD4+, CD8+, or CD8+CD57+ T cells (not recorded which) from PBMCs. These receptors originate from a human donor in good health, serving as a control.

Comments on this clonotype: A junction boundary mismatches the germline segment, possibly from a read error. V usage is TRBV11-2 and J usage is TRBJ2-7, with TRBD1 matching 11 bases. The CDR3 is 16 amino acids. CDR1 is SGHAT, CDR2 FQNNGV, per germline. The CDR3 loop is CASSSLPGQGAYEQYF. The DNA of the CDR3 is TGCGCCAGCAGCTCCCTACCGGGACAGGGGGCCTACGAGCAGTACTTC.

The rearrangement joins TRBV5-1 to TRBJ2-1; tentative D call: TRBD1 (5 bases). This CDR3 region has 14 residues. Trimming left V 5 bases short and J 0 bases short, with 9 bases between. Germline-derived CDR1 and CDR2 are SGHRS and YFSETQ. The CDR3 DNA reads TGCGCCAGCAGGTTAGGGGACTCCTACAATGAGCAGTTCTTC. It encodes CASRLGDSYNEQFF.

This clonotype has at least ten counts. The chain recombines TRBV13 with TRBJ2-7; D possibly corresponds to TRBD2 (5 bases). Germline CDR1 reads PRHDT; CDR2 reads FYEKMQ (reference sequence). Deletions cut 2 bases from V and 7 bases from J, with 18 bases between. The CDR3 covers 15 residues. CDR3 region: CASSLRRVRGWEQYF. The CDR3 region has the DNA TGTGCCAGCAGCTTAAGGCGGGTACGTGGTTGGGAGCAGTACTTC.

This clonotype showed up many times. This chain uses TRBV20-1 with TRBJ2-7; TRBD1 matches 7 bases. CDR3 length equals 13 residues. Germline V lookup: CDR1 DFQATT, CDR2 SNEGSKA (reference sequence). Trimming took 5 bases from V and 2 from J; bases not matched to a gene: 6. The CDR3, as DNA: TGCAGTGCTGGCCGGGACAGTGCCTACGAGCAGTACTTC. Translated, it gives CSAGRDSAYEQYF.

The chain couples TRBV7-6 to TRBJ2-1; 14 nucleotides align to TRBD2. CDR3 length: 17 residues. In germline, CDR1 is SGHVS, CDR2 FNYEAQ. Trimming at V came to 5 bases and at J to 2 bases, leaving 5 bases not matched to a gene. The CDR3 loop reads CASSKRLAGGAYNEQFF. Written as DNA, the CDR3 is TGTGCCAGCAGCAAGAGACTAGCGGGGGGGGCCTACAATGAGCAGTTCTTC.

This clonotype was detected a few times. The chain couples TRBV11-2 to TRBJ2-1; D may be TRBD2 (5 bases). Trimming removed 1 base from V and 6 bases from J, with 16 bases in between. The CDR3 runs 16 residues. Germline loops: CDR1 SGHAT, CDR2 FQNNGV. Written as DNA, the CDR3 is TGTGCCAGCAGCTTAGTCTTCAGGCGGAGGCCCAATGAGCAGTTCTTC. It yields the protein CASSLVFRRRPNEQFF.

This clonotype occurred many times. This rearrangement joins TRBV20-1 to TRBJ2-3, with 12 bases aligning to TRBD1. This CDR3 has 16 residues. The junction had 8 bases not matched to a gene; V was cut back by 2 bases and J by 5 bases. Germline CDR1 DFQATT, CDR2 SNEGSKA (reference sequence). The CDR3 nucleotides are TGCAGTGCTAGAAGACTCCGGGACAGGGGGCTAGATACGCAGTATTTT. Protein product: CSARRLRDRGLDTQYF.

This clonotype was counted at least ten times. The chain couples TRBV7-8 to TRBJ1-3; no reliable D call. The CDR3 spans 14 residues. CDR1 is SGHVS, CDR2 FQNEAQ, per germline. V was shortened by 5 bases and J by 4 bases, with 12 bases between the two germline ends. The CDR3 DNA reads as TGTGCCAGCAGCCCAGCTATATGGGGAAACACCATATATTTT. This encodes CASSPAIWGNTIYF.

As regards this clonotype: A junction boundary mismatches the germline segment, possibly from a read error. This chain uses TRBV20-1 with TRBJ2-7; D remains unclear. This CDR3 region has 12 residues. Germline CDR1 and CDR2: DFQATT and SNEGSKA (reference sequence). CDR3 sequence: CSASDYAYERYF. The CDR3 DNA reads TGCAGTGCTAGTGATTATGCTTACGAGCGGTACTTC.

This clonotype was seen a few times. The CDR3, as DNA: TGTGCCAGCAGCCAACACCGCCGGGACAGGGTTTATGGCTACACCTTC. This translates into CASSQHRRDRVYGYTF. This chain joins TRBV3-1 and TRBJ1-2; 9 positions agree with TRBD1. This CDR3 spans 16 amino acids. J gave up 5 bases and V 2 bases, and 9 bases lay outside the gene matches. Germline-derived CDR1 and CDR2 are LGHDT and YNNKEL (reference sequence).

This clonotype was counted a few times. The chain uses TRBV11-2 and TRBJ2-1; D is perhaps TRBD2 (7 bases). Between the trimmed V and J ends, which lost 7 bases and 6 bases, there was a span of 22 bases. The germline gives CDR1 SGHAT, CDR2 FQNNGV. The CDR3 contains 16 residues. CDR3 amino acids: CASTKTTGGFSNEQFF. As DNA, the CDR3 is TGTGCCAGCACCAAGACGACGGGGGGCTTCAGCAATGAGCAGTTCTTC.

This clonotype occurred once. The chain couples TRBV6-1 to TRBJ2-2; unclear D gene. CDR1 and CDR2 from the germline V gene are MNHNS and SASEGT. The CDR3 runs to 14 residues. Trimming took 8 bases from V and 5 from J, leaving 15 bases between them. The DNA of the CDR3 is TGTGCCAGCGGGTGGAAAGGGATGACCGGGGAGCTGTTTTTT. Translated: CASGWKGMTGELFF.

J is TRBJ1-2 and V is TRBV3-1, with TRBD1 matching 9 bases. The CDR3 extends over 15 amino acids. The V gene end was trimmed by 4 bases and the J gene end by 3 bases; junction bases not matched to a gene: 6. The germline gives CDR1 LGHDT, CDR2 YNNKEL (reference sequence). The CDR3 reads CASSRLDRGDYGYTF. CDR3 bases: TGTGCCAGCAGCCGCCTGGACAGGGGAGACTATGGCTACACCTTC.

On this clonotype itself: Since a much larger clone is just one base distant, this may be a read error. The chain recombines TRBV28 with TRBJ2-1, with 7 nucleotides matching TRBD1. V was clipped by 5 bases and J by 10 bases; unmatched bases: 14. The CDR3 has 15 amino acids. CDR1 MDHEN and CDR2 SYDVKM come from the germline V gene. The CDR3 nucleotides read TGTGCCAGCAGTCTGTCGCGGACAGGCGGCTACGAGCAGTTCTTC. Translated: CASSLSRTGGYEQFF.

This rearrangement joins TRBV11-1 to TRBJ2-7, with 12 bases fitting TRBD2. Germline V lookup: CDR1 SGHAT, CDR2 FQDESV (reference sequence). The CDR3 is made up of 16 amino acids. The junction had 4 bases not matched to a gene; V was cut back by 0 bases and J by 4 bases. In DNA, the CDR3 is TGTGCCAGCAGCTTAGCCCGGACTAGCGGGGCGTACGAGCAGTACTTC. Translated, it gives CASSLARTSGAYEQYF.

There are a few counts of this clonotype. This sequence joins TRBV6-5 and TRBJ2-1, with D possibly TRBD1 on 5 matching bases. Trimming cost V 0 bases and J 8 bases, with 8 bases left between them. CDR3 size: 13 residues. Germline assignment: CDR1 MNHEY and CDR2 SVGAGI. The CDR3 reads CASSYSEGDEQFF. The CDR3 DNA is TGTGCCAGCAGTTACTCTGAAGGGGATGAGCAGTTCTTC.

The sample holds many counts of this clonotype. The chain uses TRBV7-2 and TRBJ2-5; TRBD2 aligns across 10 bases. The germline V gene has CDR1 SGHTA and CDR2 FQGNSA. With 5 bases clipped from V and 3 bases from J, the junction kept 9 bases outside the gene matches. The CDR3 sequence is 16 residues long. CDR3 coding DNA: TGTGCCAGCAGCCCCCTGGGTCTAGCGGGGGAAGAGACCCAGTACTTC. It is translated as CASSPLGLAGEETQYF.

A remark on this clonotype: Here the CDR3 omits its conserved ending phenylalanine or tryptophan, so a read error is the likely source. The CDR3 spells CASSQSVHPGEAGEKLFL. The DNA for the CDR3 is TGTGCCAGCAGCCAATCCGTCCACCCGGGCGAGGCGGGTGAAAAACTGTTTCTT. The rearrangement uses TRBV16 and TRBJ1-4, with no clear D. V shed 0 bases and J shed 7 bases, with 21 bases lying between them. This CDR3 has 18 residues. Germline V lookup: CDR1 KGHSY, CDR2 FQNENV.

The rearrangement uses TRBV10-3 and TRBJ1-2; 7 nucleotides align to TRBD1. CDR3 length equals 13 residues. V lost 10 bases to trimming and J lost 6 bases; unmatched junction nucleotides: 11. The germline gives CDR1 ENHRY, CDR2 SYGVKD. The CDR3 loop reads CATTPGQSNGYTF. For the CDR3, the DNA is TGTGCCACCACTCCGGGACAGTCAAATGGCTACACCTTC.

This clonotype came up many times. This chain connects TRBV5-6 to TRBJ2-1; D gene ambiguous. Germline CDR1 is SGHDT and CDR2 is YYEEEE. The CDR3 consists of 13 residues. V gave up 0 bases and J gave up 7 bases, with 8 bases separating them. As DNA, the CDR3 is TGTGCCAGCAGCTTGGCTAGATTGAATGAGCAGTTCTTC. This sequence encodes CASSLARLNEQFF.

At least ten counts were recorded for this clonotype. In DNA form, the CDR3 reads TGTGCCACCAGTGAACAGGGTTTTCGGTACACCTTC. Residues: CATSEQGFRYTF. This chain uses TRBV24-1 with TRBJ1-2; TRBD1 might be the D (6 bases). The ends were cut back, 4 bases at V and 11 bases at J, with 13 bases in the middle. The germline CDR1 and CDR2 sequences are KGHDR and SFDVKD. CDR3 length: 12 residues.